The next 30 T cell receptor beta chains were all read from a single sample in a study of shared clonotypes between healthy human individuals (dated by TCRdb to 2018 to 2021). Preparation of the library involved the immunoSEQ multiplex PCR assay. The table was pulled from immuneACCESS by TCRdb, which kept in-frame rearrangements only. Such tables lose some clones; where checked, under half of the loss comes from unresolved V genes, and the rest has no known cause. The sample data list roughly 2,300,000 clones, and about 90% of these were observed just once. The ten largest account for 0.3% to 0.45% of the sample. Sequenced input: naive CD4+ T cells from PBMCs. The sample's cell subset or site label, decoded: CD45RA+ positively selected. Source of these receptors: a man aged 18 to 30 in good health. Some clones in this sample may be carry-over from other donors' samples.

The CDR3, as DNA: TGTGCCGCAGGGGGTGGTCCCGTCCCAGATGAAAAACTGTTTTTT. It is translated as CAAGGGPVPDEKLFF. The chain is built from TRBV2 and TRBJ1-4, with 7 bases matching TRBD1. Germline CDR1 is SNHLY and CDR2 is FYNNEI. Trimming at V came to 11 bases and at J to 6 bases, leaving 15 bases not matched to a gene. This CDR3 spans 15 amino acids.

The chain has TRBV10-3 and TRBJ2-1; 8 bases match TRBD2. CDR1 is ENHRY and CDR2 is SYGVKD in the germline V gene. V trimming: 2 bases; J trimming: 8 bases; junction bases outside the gene matches: 26. The CDR3 contains 21 residues. The CDR3 loop reads CAISEPSGSGMDRHQLDEQFF. The CDR3 nucleotides are TGTGCCATCAGTGAGCCCTCGGGTAGCGGGATGGATAGACATCAATTGGATGAGCAGTTCTTC.

As regards this clone: This specimen includes other DNA sequences encoding the same CDR3. V and J are TRBV10-3 and TRBJ1-1; weak D call: TRBD1 (5 bases). Looked up from germline, CDR1 is ENHRY and CDR2 is SYGVKD. This CDR3 is built from 13 residues. V was shortened by 6 bases and J by 4 bases, with 12 bases between the two germline ends. CDR3 bases: TGTGCCATCAGCGACAGCCAAGGCACTGAAGCTTTCTTT. Translation gives CAISDSQGTEAFF.

The V and J genes are TRBV28 and TRBJ2-1, with 11 bases aligning to TRBD2. V was pared by 5 bases and J by 4 bases, with 4 bases of the junction left unmatched. The CDR3 sequence is 15 residues long. Germline CDR1 and CDR2: MDHEN and SYDVKM. CDR3 amino acids: CASSITSGSYNEQFF. The CDR3 nucleotides read TGTGCCAGCAGTATAACTAGCGGGAGTTACAATGAGCAGTTCTTC.

J is TRBJ2-3 and V is TRBV27; D gene unclear. The V end lost 5 bases, the J end lost 0 bases, and 12 bases lay between the germline ends. Germline lookup yields CDR1 MNHEY and CDR2 SMNVEV (reference sequence). The CDR3 runs to 15 residues. CDR3 protein: CASSPFLPSTDTQYF. The CDR3 coding sequence is TGTGCCAGCAGTCCATTCCTCCCAAGCACAGATACGCAGTATTTT.

The V and J genes are TRBV7-9 and TRBJ2-2; TRBD1 is a possible D gene (5 bases). The germline CDR1 and CDR2 sequences are SEHNR and FQNEAQ (reference sequence). The length of the CDR3 is 15 residues. V lost 5 bases, J lost 2 bases, and 12 bases lay in between. The CDR3 region has the DNA TGTGCCAGCAGCCCCAGGGCTGCTAACACCGGGGAGCTGTTTTTT. It codes for CASSPRAANTGELFF.

V gene TRBV9 combines with J gene TRBJ2-2, with 8 bases fitting TRBD2. The CDR3 sequence is 16 residues long. The germline V gene has CDR1 SGDLS and CDR2 YYNGEE. V trimming: 2 bases; J trimming: 0 bases; junction bases outside the gene matches: 3. The CDR3 here is CASSVGGRSNTGELFF. CDR3 nucleotides: TGTGCCAGCAGCGTTGGCGGGAGGTCGAACACCGGGGAGCTGTTTTTT.

This chain joins TRBV5-8 and TRBJ2-5; 8 bases agree with TRBD1. CDR1 is SGHTS and CDR2 is YDEGEE in the germline V gene. J was trimmed by 7 bases and V by 4 bases; bases with no gene match: 15. This CDR3 has 16 residues. CDR3 loop: CASSLGQGDSRGTQYF. The CDR3, as DNA: TGTGCCAGCAGCCTTGGACAGGGTGACTCCCGGGGGACCCAGTACTTC.

The V and J genes are TRBV5-4 and TRBJ2-3, with 8 bases aligning to TRBD2. Germline lookup yields CDR1 SGHNT and CDR2 YYREEE (reference sequence). The CDR3 sequence is 16 residues long. The V gene end was trimmed by 3 bases and the J gene end by 2 bases; junction bases not matched to a gene: 8. The CDR3 reads CASSSRVAGPTDTQYF. In DNA form, the CDR3 reads TGTGCCAGCAGCTCGCGCGTAGCGGGACCCACAGATACGCAGTATTTT.

This clone showed up just once. J is TRBJ2-5 and V is TRBV19; D possibly matches TRBD1 or TRBD2 (5 bases each). V lost 6 bases, J lost 5 bases, and 25 bases lay in between. Looked up from germline, CDR1 is LNHDA and CDR2 is SQIVND (reference sequence). The CDR3 length is 17 residues. The CDR3 nucleotides read TGTGCCAGTAGCGGTGGCAGGGATTCTCGAGGGTCGGAGACCCAGTACTTC. Translating it yields CASSGGRDSRGSETQYF. The full variable domain, rest sourced from reference TRBV19 and TRBJ2-5, is DGGITQSPKYLFRKEGQNVTLSCEQNLNHDAMYWYRQDPGQGLRLIYYSQIVNDFQKGDIAEGYSVSREKKESFPLTVTSAQKNPTAFYLCASSGGRDSRGSETQYFGPGTRLLVL.

V is TRBV5-4 and J is TRBJ1-1; the D is unclear. The CDR3 totals 16 residues. Trimming removed 5 bases from V and 1 base from J, with 18 bases in between. Germline CDR1 reads SGHNT; CDR2 reads YYREEE (reference sequence). In DNA form, the CDR3 reads TGTGCCAGCAGTATGGGCGGGAGTACGGGGAACACTGAAGCTTTCTTT. Its translation is CASSMGGSTGNTEAFF.

This chain connects TRBV30 to TRBJ2-2; D may correspond to TRBD1 or TRBD2 (5 bases each). Trimming left V 7 bases short and J 7 bases short, with 16 bases between. The germline V gene has CDR1 GTSNPN and CDR2 SVGIG (reference sequence). The CDR3 sequence is 13 residues long. The CDR3 sequence: CASAGTPGGELFF. The CDR3 DNA is TGTGCCTCGGCCGGGACCCCAGGCGGGGAGCTGTTTTTT.

Details on this clone: Other DNA sequences of this sample code for an identical CDR3. V is TRBV5-1 and J is TRBJ2-5; 10 bases agree with TRBD1. The CDR3 spans 14 residues. V shed 4 bases, J shed 4 bases, and the junction held 4 bases outside the gene matches. Looked up from germline, CDR1 is SGHRS and CDR2 is YFSETQ. The DNA of the CDR3 is TGCGCCAGCAGCCCGGGGACAGGGGCAGAGACCCAGTACTTC. Amino acids: CASSPGTGAETQYF.

V is TRBV12-5 and J is TRBJ2-5; TRBD2 aligns across 7 bases. With 3 bases clipped from V and 4 bases from J, the junction kept 8 bases outside the gene matches. The CDR3 has 15 amino acids. Germline CDR1 and CDR2: LGHNT and FRNRAP. CDR3 sequence reads: CASGFGRVRGETQYF. The CDR3 DNA reads as TGTGCTAGTGGTTTTGGGAGGGTTCGTGGAGAGACCCAGTACTTC. The complete variable domain, with remaining parts taken from reference TRBV12-5 and TRBJ2-5, reads DARVTQTPRHKVTEMGQEVTMRCQPILGHNTVFWYRQTMMQGLELLAYFRNRAPLDDSGMPKDRFSAEMPDATLATLKIQPSEPRDSAVYFCASGFGRVRGETQYFGPGTRLLVL.

This chain uses TRBV7-3 with TRBJ2-2; D might be TRBD1 (5 bases). The germline V gene has CDR1 SGHTA and CDR2 FQGTGA. The CDR3 loop spans 15 amino acids. Between the trimmed V and J ends, which lost 3 bases and 4 bases, there was a span of 12 bases. CDR3 residues: CASSFQPQGTGELFF. CDR3 nucleotide sequence: TGTGCCAGCAGCTTTCAACCGCAGGGCACCGGGGAGCTGTTTTTT. Full variable domain (remainder filled in from reference TRBV7-3 and TRBJ2-2): GAGVSQTPSNKVTEKGKYVELRCDPISGHTALYWYRQSLGQGPEFLIYFQGTGAADDSGLPNDRFFAVRPEGSVSTLKIQRTERGDSAVYLCASSFQPQGTGELFFGEGSRLTVL.

The rearrangement uses TRBV4-2 and TRBJ2-7; 8 bases map to TRBD1. This CDR3 comprises 16 residues. Germline CDR1 is LGHNA and CDR2 is YNFKEQ. The J segment lost 1 base and the V segment lost 0 bases, leaving 5 bases of the junction unmatched. CDR3 coding DNA: TGTGCCAGCAGCCAAGATCGACAGGGGCGATCCTACGAGCAGTACTTC. Translating it yields CASSQDRQGRSYEQYF.

This clone was seen just once. V and J are TRBV5-6 and TRBJ2-1, with 7 bases lining up with TRBD2. Germline CDR1 and CDR2: SGHDT and YYEEEE. The CDR3 extends over 14 amino acids. The trim removed 2 bases at V and 6 bases at J, leaving 5 bases unmatched. The DNA of the CDR3 is TGTGCCAGCAGCTTCCCCGCGGGAGTCAATGAGCAGTTCTTC. It translates to CASSFPAGVNEQFF.

V usage is TRBV6-5 and J usage is TRBJ1-3; maybe TRBD1 (6 bases). The CDR3 has 15 residues. Trimming stripped 7 bases from V and 0 bases from J, with 13 bases between. In germline, CDR1 is MNHEY, CDR2 SVGAGI. The CDR3 nucleotides are TGTGCCAGCACTAGGGGGGGGCTCTCTGGAAACACCATATATTTT. It encodes CASTRGGLSGNTIYF.

Concerning this clone itself: Within the sample, other DNA sequences also encode this same CDR3. The genes are TRBV7-2 and TRBJ1-5; no clear D gene. Deletions cut 0 bases from V and 0 bases from J, with 3 bases between. The germline CDR1 and CDR2 sequences are SGHTA and FQGNSA. The CDR3 is 14 residues long. CDR3: CASSLAGSNQPQHF. The CDR3 DNA follows: TGTGCCAGCAGCTTAGCGGGTAGCAATCAGCCCCAGCATTTT.

The V call is TRBV4-2, the J call TRBJ2-7, with TRBD2 identical over 10 bases. V shed 3 bases, J shed 4 bases, and the junction held 9 bases outside the gene matches. In germline, CDR1 is LGHNA, CDR2 YNFKEQ. The CDR3 sequence is 16 residues long. The CDR3 is CASSQEGSSGSYEQYF. Here the CDR3 DNA reads TGTGCCAGCAGCCAGGAGGGGTCTAGCGGGAGTTACGAGCAGTACTTC.

The chain carries TRBV6-5 and TRBJ2-5; tentative D call: TRBD2 (6 bases). Germline V gives CDR1 MNHEY, CDR2 SVGAGI. CDR3 length: 12 residues. Deletions cut 6 bases from V and 5 bases from J, with 10 bases between. CDR3 DNA: TGTGCCAGCAGCCGGGGGTTTGAGACCCAGTACTTC. Translation: CASSRGFETQYF.

CDR3: CASNLIRAGGSNTGELFF. The DNA for the CDR3 is TGTGCCAGCAACCTCATACGAGCGGGAGGGTCCAACACCGGGGAGCTGTTTTTT. This chain uses TRBV25-1 with TRBJ2-2; 10 positions agree with TRBD2. The CDR3 loop spans 18 amino acids. With V trimmed by 7 bases and J by 2 bases, 13 bases remained unmatched. Germline values: CDR1 MGHDK, CDR2 SYGVNS.

This chain links TRBV7-2 with TRBJ2-1; D gene uncertain. The V gene's germline CDR1 is SGHTA and CDR2 FQGNSA. This CDR3 has 16 amino acids. Trimming stripped 5 bases from V and 3 bases from J, with 17 bases between. CDR3 residues: CASSPLMKILYNEQFF. CDR3 in DNA: TGTGCCAGCAGCCCCCTCATGAAAATCCTCTACAATGAGCAGTTCTTC.

The chain carries TRBV27 and TRBJ2-3; D could derive from TRBD1 or TRBD2 (6 bases each). The CDR3 totals 15 residues. Germline V lookup: CDR1 MNHEY, CDR2 SMNVEV (reference sequence). Between the trimmed V and J ends, which lost 6 bases and 4 bases, there was a span of 17 bases. The CDR3: CASRDGGRGADTQYF. Written as DNA, the CDR3 is TGTGCCAGCAGGGACGGGGGCAGGGGTGCAGATACGCAGTATTTT.

Concerning this clone: Within the sample, other DNA sequences also encode this same CDR3. V is TRBV18 and J is TRBJ2-5; D ambiguous. CDR3 size: 13 residues. The V end was cut by 3 bases, the J end by 2 bases, with 7 bases between. Germline V gene data show CDR1 as KGHSH and CDR2 as LQKENI. The CDR3 DNA is TGTGCCAGCTCACCTGGTAGTCAAGAGACCCAGTACTTC. It yields the protein CASSPGSQETQYF.

CDR3 DNA: TGCAGCGTCCTGGGGGCAGAAGCCAAAAACATTCAGTACTTC. This codes for CSVLGAEAKNIQYF. This chain links TRBV29-1 with TRBJ2-4, with D maybe TRBD1 (6 bases). V lost 6 bases, J lost 0 bases, and 12 bases lay in between. This CDR3 region has 14 residues. Germline lookup yields CDR1 SQVTM and CDR2 ANQGSEA.

The chain is built from TRBV7-8 and TRBJ1-2; D not resolved. CDR3 size: 15 residues. V was shortened by 5 bases and J by 4 bases, with 17 bases between the two germline ends. Germline V gene lookup returns CDR1 SGHVS and CDR2 FQNEAQ. CDR3: CASSDKRPGGYGYTF. DNA of the CDR3: TGTGCCAGCAGCGATAAGCGTCCAGGCGGCTATGGCTACACCTTC. Using reference TRBV7-8 and TRBJ1-2 for the parts outside the CDR3, the full variable domain is GAGVSQSPRYKVAKRGQDVALRCDPISGHVSLFWYQQALGQGPEFLTYFQNEAQLDKSGLPSDRFFAERPEGSVSTLKIQRTQQEDSAVYLCASSDKRPGGYGYTFGSGTRLTVV.

This chain joins TRBV28 and TRBJ1-1; the match to TRBD1 covers 9 bases. This CDR3 comprises 16 residues. Germline V lookup: CDR1 MDHEN, CDR2 SYDVKM. Germline trimming cut 6 bases from V and 1 base from J; bases unmatched to any gene: 9. DNA of the CDR3: TGTGCCAGCAGACCCAACAAGGGACAGGGGAACACTGAAGCTTTCTTT. Protein: CASRPNKGQGNTEAFF.

On this clone itself: Within the sample, other DNA sequences also encode this same CDR3. This rearrangement joins TRBV28 to TRBJ1-3; no clear D. V was clipped by 8 bases and J by 4 bases, with 9 bases between them. Germline CDR1 MDHEN, CDR2 SYDVKM. CDR3 size: 12 residues. The CDR3 region is CASGYSGNTIYF. The CDR3 nucleotides are TGTGCCAGCGGCTATTCGGGAAACACCATATATTTT.

In its sample, this clone was seen once. The chain combines TRBV6-1 with TRBJ2-3; 12 bases agree with TRBD2. J lost 6 bases, V lost 4 bases, and 8 bases had no gene match. This CDR3 is built from 16 residues. CDR1 and CDR2 from the germline V gene are MNHNS and SASEGT. The chain's CDR3 is CASSAWTSGNLDTQYF. Here the CDR3 DNA reads TGTGCCAGCAGTGCCTGGACTAGCGGGAATTTGGATACGCAGTATTTT.